The sequence of this T cell receptor beta chain was determined in a study of blood T cell repertoires in COVID-19. Study at large: The study drew acute and convalescent COVID-19 samples from the United States, Italy and Spain. Sample material is recorded as cDNA or gDNA derived from T cells, B-cell-depleted T cells, or PBMCs.

The CDR3 has 14 amino acids. Trimming pared 8 bases from V and 4 bases from J, leaving 15 bases between. CDR1 and CDR2 (germline): KGHDR, SFDVKD. Source study methods: Estimation of nucleated cell counts was performed using reference gene primer amplification. Clones were sequenced by immunoSEQ multiplex PCR, and TCRdb holds only the in-frame ones, with some missing. V, J and clone size derive from that table, while D and trimming were established from the DNA sequence. The data contain some 100,000 clones, roughly 87% of them singletons. The rearrangement uses TRBV24-1 and TRBJ2-3; D is possibly TRBD2 (6 bases). This receptor was taken from a human donor in a cohort sampled during active COVID-19. The sample taken for sequencing was peripheral blood. The CDR3 region has the DNA TGTGCCACCAAAGGCGGGAATGGTGCAGATACGCAGTATTTT. Its protein is CATKGGNGADTQYF.